The 6 T cell receptor beta chains below were found in one sample sequenced in a study of blood T cell repertoires in COVID-19. Sequenced by immunoSEQ multiplex PCR; TCRdb stores in-frame clones only, minus some. The table lists 140,000 or so clones, approximately 80% of them singletons. Material: PBMCs or T cells enriched from blood (not recorded which). These receptor sequences come from a woman in her 40s who had recovered from COVID-19.

The count of this clone is one. The rearrangement uses TRBV30 and TRBJ2-7, with a weak D call TRBD1 (6 bases). Trimming pared 3 bases from V and 3 bases from J, leaving 15 bases between. The CDR3 totals 14 residues. Germline V gives CDR1 GTSNPN, CDR2 SVGIG (reference sequence). CDR3 DNA sequence: TGTGCCTGGAGCCCTGGGGCAGGGGACTACGAGCAGTACTTC. Translation: CAWSPGAGDYEQYF. Using reference TRBV30 and TRBJ2-7 for the parts outside the CDR3, the full variable domain is SQTIHQWPATLVQPVGSPLSLECTVEGTSNPNLYWYRQAAGRGLQLLFYSVGIGQISSEVPQNLSASRPQDRQFILSSKKLLLSDSGFYLCAWSPGAGDYEQYFGPGTRLTVT.

The chain joins TRBV7-8 to TRBJ2-1; 7 bases fit TRBD2. In germline, CDR1 is SGHVS, CDR2 FQNEAQ. This CDR3 has 17 residues. J was trimmed by 5 bases and V by 2 bases; bases with no gene match: 12. CDR3 coding DNA: TGTGCCAGCAGCTTAATCAGGCGGGAGTGGGTAGACAATGAGCAGTTCTTC. It encodes CASSLIRREWVDNEQFF.

The rearrangement links TRBV5-6 to TRBJ1-4; TRBD1 matches at 7 bases. Per the germline V gene, CDR1 is SGHDT and CDR2 is YYEEEE. This CDR3 has 13 residues. V trimming: 3 bases; J trimming: 8 bases; junction bases outside the gene matches: 4. CDR3 protein: CASSYGQVEKLFF. Written as DNA, the CDR3 is TGTGCCAGCAGCTACGGACAGGTAGAAAAACTGTTTTTT.

The chain recombines TRBV7-2 with TRBJ2-7; perhaps TRBD1 as D (5 bases). This CDR3 has 12 residues. Germline CDR1 and CDR2: SGHTA and FQGNSA. Between the trimmed V and J ends, which lost 5 bases and 3 bases, there was a span of 8 bases. The CDR3 sequence: CASSRTYYEQYF. In DNA form, the CDR3 reads TGTGCCAGCAGCCGGACATACTACGAGCAGTACTTC.

The gene calls are TRBV5-1 and TRBJ1-3, with D maybe TRBD1 (6 bases). The germline V gene has CDR1 SGHRS and CDR2 YFSETQ. The CDR3 spans 15 residues. V lost 4 bases and J lost 4, with 15 bases in between. This CDR3 is CASSSTGMGGNTIYF. DNA for the CDR3: TGCGCCAGCAGCAGCACAGGGATGGGCGGAAACACCATATATTTT.

V usage is TRBV5-1 and J usage is TRBJ2-3; 12 bases align to TRBD1. Trimming took 3 bases from V and 5 from J; bases not matched to a gene: 4. CDR1 and CDR2 (germline): SGHRS, YFSETQ. There are 15 residues in the CDR3. As DNA, the CDR3 is TGCGCCAGCAGCTCGGGACAGGGGGCGCAAGATACGCAGTATTTT. Translating gives CASSSGQGAQDTQYF.